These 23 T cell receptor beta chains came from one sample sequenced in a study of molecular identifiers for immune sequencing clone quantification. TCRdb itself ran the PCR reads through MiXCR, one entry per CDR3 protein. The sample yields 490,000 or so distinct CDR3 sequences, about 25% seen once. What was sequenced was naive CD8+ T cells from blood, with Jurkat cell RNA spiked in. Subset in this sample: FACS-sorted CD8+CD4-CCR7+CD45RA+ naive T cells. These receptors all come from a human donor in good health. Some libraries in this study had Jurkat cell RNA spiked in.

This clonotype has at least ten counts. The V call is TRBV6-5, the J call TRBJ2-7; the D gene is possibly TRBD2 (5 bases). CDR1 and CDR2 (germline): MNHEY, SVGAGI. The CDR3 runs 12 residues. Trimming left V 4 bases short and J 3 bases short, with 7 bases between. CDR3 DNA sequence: TGTGCCAGCAGTTCCGGGGACTACGAGCAGTACTTC. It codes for CASSSGDYEQYF.

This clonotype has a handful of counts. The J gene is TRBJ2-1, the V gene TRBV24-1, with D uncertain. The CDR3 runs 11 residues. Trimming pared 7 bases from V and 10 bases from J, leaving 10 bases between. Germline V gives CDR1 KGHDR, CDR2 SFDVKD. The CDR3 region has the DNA TGTGCCACCAGGGAAGGAGTCGAGCAGTTCTTC. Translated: CATREGVEQFF.

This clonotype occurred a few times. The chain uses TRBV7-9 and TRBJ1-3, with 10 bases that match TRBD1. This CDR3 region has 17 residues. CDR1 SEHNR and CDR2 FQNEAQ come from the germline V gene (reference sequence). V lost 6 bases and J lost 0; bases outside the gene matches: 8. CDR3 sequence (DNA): TGTGCCAGCAGACAGGGGACAGGGGCGATCTCTGGAAACACCATATATTTT. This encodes CASRQGTGAISGNTIYF.

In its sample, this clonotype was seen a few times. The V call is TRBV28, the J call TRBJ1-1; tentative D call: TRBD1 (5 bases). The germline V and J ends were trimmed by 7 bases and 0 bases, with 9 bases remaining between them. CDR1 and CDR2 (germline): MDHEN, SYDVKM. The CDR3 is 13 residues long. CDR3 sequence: CASIDRLNTEAFF. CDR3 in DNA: TGTGCCAGCATCGACAGATTGAACACTGAAGCTTTCTTT.

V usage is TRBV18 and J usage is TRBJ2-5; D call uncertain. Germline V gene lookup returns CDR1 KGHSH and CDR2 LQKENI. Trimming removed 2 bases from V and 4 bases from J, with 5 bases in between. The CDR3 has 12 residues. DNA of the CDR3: TGTGCCAGCTCACCAAGGGCAGAGACCCAGTACTTC. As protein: CASSPRAETQYF.

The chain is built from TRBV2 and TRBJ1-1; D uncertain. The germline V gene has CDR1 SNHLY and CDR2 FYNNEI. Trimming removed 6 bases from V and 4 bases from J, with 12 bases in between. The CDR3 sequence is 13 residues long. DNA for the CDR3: TGTGCCAGCAGCTGGACGGAGAGCACTGAAGCTTTCTTT. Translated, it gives CASSWTESTEAFF.

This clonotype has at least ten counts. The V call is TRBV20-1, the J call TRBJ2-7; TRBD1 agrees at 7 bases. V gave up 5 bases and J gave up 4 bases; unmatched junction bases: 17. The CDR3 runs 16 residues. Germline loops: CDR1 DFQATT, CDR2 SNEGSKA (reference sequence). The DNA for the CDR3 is TGCAGTGCTCCCCTCTTGAGGACAGGAAATCGGTACGAGCAGTACTTC. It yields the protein CSAPLLRTGNRYEQYF.

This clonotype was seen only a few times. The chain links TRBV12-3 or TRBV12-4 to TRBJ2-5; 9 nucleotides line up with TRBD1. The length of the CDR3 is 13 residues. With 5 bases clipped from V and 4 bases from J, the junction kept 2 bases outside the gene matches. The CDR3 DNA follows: TGTGCCAGCAGTCACAGGGGGCGAGAGACCCAGTACTTC. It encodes CASSHRGRETQYF.

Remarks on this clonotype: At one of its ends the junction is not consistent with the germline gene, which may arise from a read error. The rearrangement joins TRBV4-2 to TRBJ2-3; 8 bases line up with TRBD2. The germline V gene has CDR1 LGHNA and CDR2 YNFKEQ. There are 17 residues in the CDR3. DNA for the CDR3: TGTGCCCGCAGCCCCCTCACGGTCGGGGGGGAAACAGATACGCAGTATTTT. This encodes CARSPLTVGGETDTQYF.

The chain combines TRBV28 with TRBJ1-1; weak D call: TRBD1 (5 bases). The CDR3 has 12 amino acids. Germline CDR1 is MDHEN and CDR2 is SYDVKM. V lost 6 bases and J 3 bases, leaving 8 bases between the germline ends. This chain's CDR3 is CASRGVDTEAFF. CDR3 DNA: TGTGCCAGCAGGGGGGTAGACACTGAAGCTTTCTTT.

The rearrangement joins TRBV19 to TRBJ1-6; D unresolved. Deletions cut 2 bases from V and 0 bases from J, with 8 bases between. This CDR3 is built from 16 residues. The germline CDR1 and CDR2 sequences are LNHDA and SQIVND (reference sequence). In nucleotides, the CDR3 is TGTGCCAGTAGTATACCCACCCGCTCCTATAATTCACCCCTCCACTTT. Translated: CASSIPTRSYNSPLHF.

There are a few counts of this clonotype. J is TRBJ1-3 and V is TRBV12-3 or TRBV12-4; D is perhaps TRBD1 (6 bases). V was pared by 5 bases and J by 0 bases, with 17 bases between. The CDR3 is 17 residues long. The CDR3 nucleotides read TGTGCCAGCAGTCGTTTTAGGAGGGACATCTCTGGAAACACCATATATTTT. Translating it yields CASSRFRRDISGNTIYF.

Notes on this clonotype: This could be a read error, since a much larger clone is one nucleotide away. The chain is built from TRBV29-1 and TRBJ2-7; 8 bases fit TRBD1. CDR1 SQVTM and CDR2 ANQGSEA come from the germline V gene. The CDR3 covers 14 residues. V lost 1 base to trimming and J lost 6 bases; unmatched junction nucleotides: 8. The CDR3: CSVEGTGKEVEQYF. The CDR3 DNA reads TGCAGCGTTGAAGGGACAGGGAAGGAGGTCGAGCAGTACTTC.

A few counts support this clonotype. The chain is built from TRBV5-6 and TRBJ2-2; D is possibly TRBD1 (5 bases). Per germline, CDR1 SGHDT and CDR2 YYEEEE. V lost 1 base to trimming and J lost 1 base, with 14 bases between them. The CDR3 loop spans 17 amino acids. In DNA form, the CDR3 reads TGTGCCAGCAGCTTGTCTTCCAGGGTGAAGAACACCGGGGAGCTGTTTTTT. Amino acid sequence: CASSLSSRVKNTGELFF.

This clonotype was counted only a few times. The CDR3 spells CASSQERLAITDTQYF. The CDR3 DNA reads TGCGCCAGCAGCCAAGAAAGACTAGCCATCACAGATACGCAGTATTTT. V is TRBV4-1 and J is TRBJ2-3, with 7 bases fitting TRBD2. The CDR3 sequence is 16 residues long. CDR1 and CDR2 from the germline V gene are MGHRA and YSYEKL. The ends lost 0 bases at V and 2 bases at J; junction bases unmatched: 5.

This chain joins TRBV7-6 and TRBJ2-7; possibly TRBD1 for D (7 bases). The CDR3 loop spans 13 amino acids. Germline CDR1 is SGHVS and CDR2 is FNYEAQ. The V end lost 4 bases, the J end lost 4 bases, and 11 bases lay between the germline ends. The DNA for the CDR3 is TGTGCCAGCAGCTGGGGGGACAGATACGAGCAGTACTTC. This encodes CASSWGDRYEQYF.

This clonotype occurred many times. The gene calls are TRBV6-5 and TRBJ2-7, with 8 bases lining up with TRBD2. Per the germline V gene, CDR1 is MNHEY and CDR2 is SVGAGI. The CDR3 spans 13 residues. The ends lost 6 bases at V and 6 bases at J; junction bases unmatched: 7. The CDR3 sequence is CASSRGGASEQYF. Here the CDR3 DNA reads TGTGCCAGCAGCCGGGGGGGGGCTAGCGAGCAGTACTTC.

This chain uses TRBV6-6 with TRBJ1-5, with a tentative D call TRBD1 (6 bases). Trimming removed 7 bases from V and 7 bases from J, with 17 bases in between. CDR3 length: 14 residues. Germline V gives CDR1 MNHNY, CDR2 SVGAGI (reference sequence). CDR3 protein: CASTPTGSLQPQHF. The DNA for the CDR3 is TGTGCCAGCACGCCCACAGGGTCTTTACAGCCCCAGCATTTT.

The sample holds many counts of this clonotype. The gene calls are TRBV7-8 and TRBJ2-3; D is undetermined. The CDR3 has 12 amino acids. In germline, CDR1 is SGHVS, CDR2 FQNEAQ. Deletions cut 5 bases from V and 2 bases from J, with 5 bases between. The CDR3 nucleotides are TGTGCCAGCAGCGCCCACACAGATACGCAGTATTTT. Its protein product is CASSAHTDTQYF.

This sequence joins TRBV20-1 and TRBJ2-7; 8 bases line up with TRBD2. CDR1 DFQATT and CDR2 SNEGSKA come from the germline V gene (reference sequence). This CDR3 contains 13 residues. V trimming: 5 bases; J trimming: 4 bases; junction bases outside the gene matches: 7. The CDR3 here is CSALLAVGYEQYF. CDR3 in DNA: TGCAGTGCTTTACTAGCGGTTGGGTACGAGCAGTACTTC.

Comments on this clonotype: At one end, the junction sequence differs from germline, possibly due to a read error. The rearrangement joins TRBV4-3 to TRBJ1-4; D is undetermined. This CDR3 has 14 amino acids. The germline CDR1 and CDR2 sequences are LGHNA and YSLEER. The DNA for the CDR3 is TGCGCCAGCAGCCAAGAGAACTTTAATGAAAAACTGTCTTTT. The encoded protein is CASSQENFNEKLSF.

The CDR3 protein is CSARLRTGSGELFF. The DNA for the CDR3 is TGCAGTGCTAGATTGAGAACCGGGTCCGGGGAGCTGTTTTTT. This sequence joins TRBV20-1 and TRBJ2-2; D not certain. In germline, CDR1 is DFQATT, CDR2 SNEGSKA (reference sequence). This CDR3 is 14 amino acids long. V shed 2 bases and J shed 6 bases, with 13 bases lying between them.

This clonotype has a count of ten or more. The CDR3 region is CASSSTQGTGRYEQYF. The CDR3 coding sequence is TGTGCCAGCAGTTCCACTCAGGGGACAGGTCGCTACGAGCAGTACTTC. The chain joins TRBV12-3 or TRBV12-4 to TRBJ2-7, with 8 positions matching TRBD1. Trimming removed 4 bases from V and 3 bases from J; junction bases left unmatched: 11. CDR3 length equals 16 residues.